The clone carrying this T cell receptor (beta chain) came up once. Its antigen is unknown. The source of the sample is a study of OX40 agonist ivuxolimab in advanced cancers. Findings and caveats of the study: Certain nonresponding patients likewise had low normalized T-cell clonal expansion.

The CDR3 length is 15 residues. J lost 6 bases, V lost 4 bases, and 13 bases had no gene match. Germline CDR1 reads SGHNT; CDR2 reads YYREEE (reference sequence). Generated by immunoSEQ multiplex PCR, the TCRdb table keeps only in-frame clones and is missing some. The data hold around 70,000 clones, with 88% observed a single time. This receptor was taken from an adult with an advanced solid tumor such as melanoma, head and neck, liver or kidney cancer. This sample comprised CD4+ or CD8+ T cells sorted from blood, obtained in a trial of the OX40 agonist ivuxolimab. This chain joins TRBV5-4 and TRBJ2-7; 7 bases agree with TRBD2. DNA for the CDR3: TGTGCCAGCAGCGGCGGGGGTCCCATAACCCGCGAGCAGTACTTC. Its translation is CASSGGGPITREQYF.